This TCR beta chain was profiled in a study of vaccination and CD4 T cells after COVID-19. With respect to this clonotype: What it recognizes is unknown.

Treatment indicated: approximately nine-day PBMC culture with coronavirus spike peptide pools or control peptides (ViraFEST assay). This CDR3 comprises 13 residues. Germline V lookup: CDR1 SGHVS, CDR2 FQNEAQ. Trimming left V 3 bases short and J 4 bases short, with 7 bases between. Oncomine TCR Beta short-read sequencing was applied to DNA from cultured CD4+ T cells. TCRdb analysed the PCR reads with MiXCR anew, one entry per CDR3 protein. The data contain about 12,000 distinct CDR3 sequences, less than 50% of them singletons. General observations from the study: Of the reactive clones in convalescent patients, a median approximately 86% showed up only post-vaccination.

V usage is TRBV7-8 and J usage is TRBJ1-5; the D is unclear. The sample taken for sequencing was CD4+ T cells from blood, cultured in vitro. The receptor's source is a human donor who had recovered from COVID-19. The CDR3 protein is CASSLVGNQPQHF. In DNA, the CDR3 is TGTGCCAGCAGCTTGGTAGGGAATCAGCCCCAGCATTTT.